These 13 T cell receptor beta chains originate from one sample sequenced in a study of PD-1 blockade in mismatch repair-deficient tumors (dated 2017 in TCRdb). Preparation of the library involved the immunoSEQ multiplex PCR assay. The table comes from immuneACCESS by way of TCRdb, which keeps in-frame sequences with V and J called. Part of the clones is missing from these tables; in studies checked, under half for an unresolved V gene and the rest for unknown reasons. The sample table records under 25,000 clones; roughly 87% of these occur just once. The ten largest clones capture 1.4% to 1.5% of the sample. Specimen: PBMCs, collected 52 weeks after starting pembrolizumab. The source is an adult with mismatch repair-deficient cancer.

The chain carries TRBV15 and TRBJ2-1, with unresolved D. Germline V gives CDR1 LNHNV, CDR2 YYDKDF (reference sequence). This CDR3 spans 16 amino acids. The V end was cut by 1 base, the J end by 4 bases, with 14 bases between. The CDR3 loop reads CATSRASFSSYNEQFF. The CDR3 region has the DNA TGTGCCACCAGCAGAGCTAGTTTTTCCTCTTACAATGAGCAGTTCTTC.

This chain connects TRBV23-1 to TRBJ2-1; D is uncertain. TRBV23-1 is recorded as an ORF, its role being uncertain. V lost 0 bases, J lost 4 bases, and 10 bases lay in between. This CDR3 has 15 residues. CDR3 coding DNA: TGCGCCAGCAGTCAATCGTATGAGAGATACAATGAGCAGTTCTTC. Protein: CASSQSYERYNEQFF.

This chain connects TRBV5-6 to TRBJ2-7; 15 bases align to TRBD2. The CDR3 runs to 15 residues. Germline V gene data show CDR1 as SGHDT and CDR2 as YYEEEE. J lost 7 bases, V lost 4 bases, and 6 bases had no gene match. The CDR3 sequence is CASSLGLAGGGEQYF. The CDR3 DNA follows: TGTGCCAGCAGCCTCGGACTAGCGGGAGGGGGGGAGCAGTACTTC. Based on the CDR3 plus reference TRBV5-6 and TRBJ2-7, the full variable domain is DAGVTQSPTHLIKTRGQQVTLRCSPKSGHDTVSWYQQALGQGPQFIFQYYEEEERQRGNFPDRFSGHQFPNYSSELNVNALLLGDSALYLCASSLGLAGGGEQYFGPGTRLTVT.

This CDR3 reads CASSLGGLFNYGYTF. The DNA of the CDR3 is TGCGCCAGCAGCTTGGGAGGGCTATTTAACTATGGCTACACCTTC. This chain links TRBV5-1 with TRBJ1-2; D uncertain. This CDR3 has 15 amino acids. The V end was cut by 0 bases, the J end by 1 base, with 10 bases between. The germline CDR1 and CDR2 sequences are SGHRS and YFSETQ.

The rearrangement joins TRBV28 to TRBJ1-1, with TRBD1 identical over 9 bases. Germline V CDR1 and CDR2: MDHEN, SYDVKM. Unmatched junction bases numbered 6, after V lost 7 bases and J lost 0 bases. This CDR3 is built from 15 residues. Here the CDR3 reads CASTGTGQMNTEAFF. In nucleotides, the CDR3 is TGTGCCAGCACTGGGACAGGGCAGATGAACACTGAAGCTTTCTTT. The whole variable domain, remainder taken from reference TRBV28 and TRBJ1-1, is DVKVTQSSRYLVKRTGEKVFLECVQDMDHENMFWYRQDPGLGLRLIYFSYDVKMKEKGDIPEGYSVSREKKERFSLILESASTNQTSMYLCASTGTGQMNTEAFFGQGTRLTVV.

CDR3 region: CASSPGLAGGKIEADTQYF. In nucleotides, the CDR3 is TGCGCCAGCAGCCCAGGACTAGCGGGAGGGAAAATTGAGGCAGATACGCAGTATTTT. This chain uses TRBV5-1 with TRBJ2-3, with 15 bases matching TRBD2. Germline CDR1 and CDR2: SGHRS and YFSETQ. The CDR3 is 19 residues long. V lost 4 bases, J lost 4 bases, and 13 bases stayed unmatched.

The chain combines TRBV9 with TRBJ1-2, with D perhaps TRBD1 (5 bases). This CDR3 is 14 amino acids long. Germline assignment: CDR1 SGDLS and CDR2 YYNGEE. With 0 bases removed from V and 3 bases from J, the gap between germline ends came to 9 bases. DNA for the CDR3: TGTGCCAGCAGCGTAGCTACGACAGACTATGGCTACACCTTC. Encoded protein: CASSVATTDYGYTF.

This clone was seen a handful of times. For the CDR3, the DNA is TGCGCCAGCAGCTCATTGGCGGGAGGCTTTTCTCGCGAGCAGTACTTC. Translating it yields CASSSLAGGFSREQYF. The chain joins TRBV5-1 to TRBJ2-7; TRBD2 matches at 8 bases. The CDR3 contains 16 residues. V lost 3 bases and J lost 6; bases outside the gene matches: 14. The germline CDR1 and CDR2 sequences are SGHRS and YFSETQ.

The rearrangement links TRBV25-1 to TRBJ2-2; D is uncertain. Deletions cut 8 bases from V and 0 bases from J, with 10 bases between. The germline V gene encodes CDR1 MGHDK and CDR2 SYGVNS. The CDR3 length is 14 residues. The DNA of the CDR3 is TGTGCCAGCCTTAGCCGGGCGAACACCGGGGAGCTGTTTTTT. It codes for CASLSRANTGELFF.

V gene TRBV7-3 combines with J gene TRBJ2-1; D perhaps matches TRBD1 (6 bases). CDR3 length: 13 residues. Germline CDR1 is SGHTA and CDR2 is FQGTGA. V dropped 4 bases and J dropped 7 bases, with 11 bases sitting between them. The CDR3 is CASSSGHLNEQFF. CDR3 DNA: TGTGCCAGCAGCTCGGGACACCTTAATGAGCAGTTCTTC. The entire variable domain, with the rest obtained from reference TRBV7-3 and TRBJ2-1, is as follows: GAGVSQTPSNKVTEKGKYVELRCDPISGHTALYWYRQSLGQGPEFLIYFQGTGAADDSGLPNDRFFAVRPEGSVSTLKIQRTERGDSAVYLCASSSGHLNEQFFGPGTRLTVL.

The chain joins TRBV23-1 to TRBJ2-1, with no clear D. TRBV23-1 counts as an open reading frame of uncertain function. There are 15 residues in the CDR3. The V end lost 4 bases, the J end lost 0 bases, and 10 bases lay between the germline ends. CDR3 amino acids: CASSRGISSYNEQFF. The CDR3 DNA reads TGCGCCAGCAGTCGAGGCATAAGCTCCTACAATGAGCAGTTCTTC.

The chain links TRBV25-1 to TRBJ2-1, with a possible D match to TRBD1 (5 bases). Germline CDR1 and CDR2: MGHDK and SYGVNS. Trimming removed 1 base from V and 3 bases from J, with 10 bases in between. The CDR3 sequence is 15 residues long. The CDR3 DNA is TGTGCCAGCAGTGAATCAGGGCGGTTCTACAATGAGCAGTTCTTC. Translation: CASSESGRFYNEQFF.

The rearrangement links TRBV27 to TRBJ2-3, with D maybe TRBD2 (5 bases). There are 13 residues in the CDR3. The germline V gene has CDR1 MNHEY and CDR2 SMNVEV (reference sequence). V was clipped by 7 bases and J by 5 bases, with 13 bases between them. CDR3 region: CASKGAARDTQYF. CDR3 DNA sequence: TGTGCCAGCAAGGGAGCCGCCAGAGATACGCAGTATTTT.